The 13 T cell receptor beta chains presented below share a single source sample, sequenced in a study of OX40 agonist ivuxolimab in advanced cancers. Clones were sequenced by immunoSEQ multiplex PCR, and TCRdb holds only the in-frame ones, with some missing. Of 50,000 to 75,000 clones in the sample, under 95% were seen once. The source was CD4+ or CD8+ T cells sorted from blood, collected in a trial of the OX40 agonist ivuxolimab. Receptor source: an adult with an advanced solid tumor such as melanoma, head and neck, liver or kidney cancer.

The J gene is TRBJ2-3, the V gene TRBV30; D call uncertain. This CDR3 contains 14 residues. The germline V and J ends were trimmed by 2 bases and 5 bases, with 14 bases remaining between them. Germline lookup yields CDR1 GTSNPN and CDR2 SVGIG (reference sequence). The CDR3 nucleotides read TGTGCCTGGAGTCCCCTACACACCGTAGATACGCAGTATTTT. It specifies CAWSPLHTVDTQYF.

The sample holds one count of this clone. The chain carries TRBV11-2 and TRBJ2-3; D ambiguous. The CDR3 is made up of 12 amino acids. With 11 bases removed from V and 2 bases from J, the gap between germline ends came to 11 bases. In germline, CDR1 is SGHAT, CDR2 FQNNGV. This CDR3 reads CAVSRVTDTQYF. In nucleotides, the CDR3 is TGTGCCGTTTCCCGGGTCACAGATACGCAGTATTTT.

This rearrangement joins TRBV6-1 to TRBJ2-7, with 8 bases aligning to TRBD2. Germline V gives CDR1 MNHNS, CDR2 SASEGT. The CDR3 runs 15 residues. V lost 4 bases to trimming and J lost 0 bases; unmatched junction nucleotides: 5. CDR3 DNA: TGTGCCAGCAGTGTATCAACTAGCGGCTCCTACGAGCAGTACTTC. This encodes CASSVSTSGSYEQYF.

The chain uses TRBV7-9 and TRBJ1-1, with unresolved D. Trimming cost V 3 bases and J 0 bases, with 5 bases left between them. CDR3 length: 13 residues. Germline loops: CDR1 SEHNR, CDR2 FQNEAQ (reference sequence). For the CDR3, the DNA is TGTGCCAGCAGCTTTGGCTTGAACACTGAAGCTTTCTTT. Translation: CASSFGLNTEAFF.

The V call is TRBV19, the J call TRBJ2-1; TRBD1 matches 10 bases. V lost 6 bases and J lost 7; bases outside the gene matches: 12. This CDR3 is built from 16 residues. Germline CDR1 is LNHDA and CDR2 is SQIVND (reference sequence). Here the CDR3 DNA reads TGTGCCAGTAGCTGGACGGGGACAGGGGTTAGGAATGAGCAGTTCTTC. Its translation is CASSWTGTGVRNEQFF.

On this clone: The junction shows a germline mismatch at one end, possibly a read error. The chain has TRBV7-7 and TRBJ1-5; D is ambiguous. Looked up from germline, CDR1 is SSHAT and CDR2 is FNYEAQ (reference sequence). This CDR3 is built from 18 residues. The CDR3 DNA is TGTGCTAGCAGCTTAGCCCCGGAGGCTCGTAAAGTCAATCAGCCCCAGCATTTT. This sequence encodes CASSLAPEARKVNQPQHF.

This clone showed up just a few times. The chain is built from TRBV4-1 and TRBJ1-3, with TRBD1 matching 8 bases. From germline, CDR1 is MGHRA and CDR2 YSYEKL. V was clipped by 2 bases and J by 3 bases; unmatched bases: 6. This CDR3 has 16 amino acids. The CDR3 protein is CASSQRDRGDGNTIYF. The CDR3 DNA reads TGCGCCAGCAGCCAACGTGACAGGGGAGATGGAAACACCATATATTTT.

The chain joins TRBV5-1 to TRBJ2-2; 9 nucleotides line up with TRBD2. Germline V lookup: CDR1 SGHRS, CDR2 YFSETQ. V lost 4 bases, J lost 11 bases, and 9 bases stayed unmatched. This CDR3 contains 14 residues. The CDR3 here is CASSRTSEFGELFF. The CDR3 DNA sequence: TGCGCCAGCAGCCGGACTAGCGAATTTGGTGAGCTGTTTTTT. Using reference TRBV5-1 and TRBJ2-2 for the parts outside the CDR3, the full variable domain is KAGVTQTPRYLIKTRGQQVTLSCSPISGHRSVSWYQQTPGQGLQFLFEYFSETQRNKGNFPGRFSGRQFSNSRSEMNVSTLELGDSALYLCASSRTSEFGELFFGEGSRLTVL.

V usage is TRBV9 and J usage is TRBJ2-7, with D perhaps TRBD2 (6 bases). CDR1 is SGDLS, CDR2 YYNGEE, per germline. V was shortened by 0 bases and J by 2 bases, with 12 bases between the two germline ends. CDR3 length: 15 amino acids. In DNA form, the CDR3 reads TGTGCCAGCAGCGTAGGAGTGGGACTTCCCTACGAGCAGTACTTC. Protein product: CASSVGVGLPYEQYF.

This clone appeared once. This sequence joins TRBV18 and TRBJ2-4, with 10 bases matching TRBD1. Germline V gene data show CDR1 as KGHSH and CDR2 as LQKENI. This CDR3 comprises 17 residues. V lost 4 bases to trimming and J lost 8 bases; unmatched junction nucleotides: 14. In DNA, the CDR3 is TGTGCCAGCTCACTCCAGTGGGACAGGGGATCAAGGGACATTCAGTACTTC. This gives the protein CASSLQWDRGSRDIQYF. The full variable domain, its missing parts supplied by reference TRBV18 and TRBJ2-4, is NAGVMQNPRHLVRRRGQEARLRCSPMKGHSHVYWYRQLPEEGLKFMVYLQKENIIDESGMPKERFSAEFPKEGPSILRIQQVVRGDSAAYFCASSLQWDRGSRDIQYFGAGTRLSVL.

CDR3 loop: CASSDRRGILGNSPLHF. The CDR3 nucleotides read TGTGCCAGCAGCGACCGCAGGGGTATATTGGGTAATTCACCCCTCCACTTT. This sequence joins TRBV5-6 and TRBJ1-6; D possibly corresponds to TRBD1 (6 bases). V lost 4 bases and J 6 bases, leaving 20 bases between the germline ends. The CDR3 loop spans 17 amino acids. Germline lookup yields CDR1 SGHDT and CDR2 YYEEEE.

V is TRBV5-4 and J is TRBJ2-1; no firm D call. The germline V gene has CDR1 SGHNT and CDR2 YYREEE (reference sequence). Trimming took off 0 bases at V and 8 bases at J, with 12 bases between the two ends. CDR3 size: 14 residues. The CDR3 sequence is CASSLGSLRYEQFF. The CDR3 coding sequence is TGTGCCAGCAGCTTGGGATCCCTACGGTATGAGCAGTTCTTC.

The count of this clone is one. The chain links TRBV27 to TRBJ2-3; TRBD1 matches at 8 bases. This CDR3 is 16 amino acids long. V was pared by 8 bases and J by 3 bases, with 13 bases of the junction left unmatched. Germline V gene lookup returns CDR1 MNHEY and CDR2 SMNVEV (reference sequence). The chain's CDR3 is CASSLYRGIITDTQYF. The DNA for the CDR3 is TGTGCCAGCTCCCTCTACAGGGGGATAATTACAGATACGCAGTATTTT.